Listed here are 22 T cell receptor beta chains from one sample, sequenced in a study of blood T cell repertoires in COVID-19. TCRdb keeps only in-frame clones here, not all; method: immunoSEQ multiplex PCR. The data hold over 110,000 clones, with 84% observed a single time. Sequencing input: peripheral blood. The receptors shown here come from a man in his sixties with active or convalescent COVID-19.

The V call is TRBV3-1 (or the pseudogene TRBV3-2), the J call TRBJ2-7; 9 bases map to TRBD1. CDR3 length equals 14 residues. Germline CDR1 LGHDT, CDR2 YNNKEL (reference sequence). With V trimmed by 5 bases and J by 2 bases, 4 bases remained unmatched. For the CDR3, the DNA is TGTGCCAGCAGCACGGGACAGGGACCCTACGAGCAGTACTTC. Its translation: CASSTGQGPYEQYF.

The chain has TRBV5-1 and TRBJ1-2; a weak D match, TRBD1 (5 bases). Looked up from germline, CDR1 is SGHRS and CDR2 is YFSETQ. V was shortened by 4 bases and J by 8 bases, with 15 bases between the two germline ends. This CDR3 has 13 residues. CDR3 sequence reads: CASSIQGFEGYTF. The CDR3 DNA sequence: TGCGCCAGCAGCATCCAGGGTTTTGAAGGCTACACCTTC.

The CDR3 DNA is TGCGCCAGCAGCGAAACAGGGGGGAATCAGCCCCAGCATTTT. Translated, it gives CASSETGGNQPQHF. This sequence joins TRBV4-1 and TRBJ1-5; 8 bases agree with TRBD1. CDR1 is MGHRA and CDR2 is YSYEKL in the germline V gene. V trimming: 5 bases; J trimming: 4 bases; junction bases outside the gene matches: 4. The length of the CDR3 is 14 residues.

The rearrangement joins TRBV18 to TRBJ1-2; D remains unclear. Germline values: CDR1 KGHSH, CDR2 LQKENI. The CDR3 is 11 residues long. V lost 3 bases and J lost 10, with 9 bases in between. The CDR3 is CASSPLSDYTF. CDR3 sequence (DNA): TGTGCCAGCTCACCCCTGAGCGACTACACCTTC.

This clone was seen more than once but under ten times. The genes are TRBV11-3 and TRBJ2-5; TRBD2 matches 9 bases. CDR1 is SGHNT and CDR2 is YENEEA in the germline V gene. With V trimmed by 4 bases and J by 5 bases, 14 bases remained unmatched. CDR3 size: 17 residues. CDR3 sequence: CASSSRGRLAGRETQYF. In DNA, the CDR3 is TGTGCCAGCAGCTCGAGGGGTCGGCTAGCGGGGCGTGAGACCCAGTACTTC. Combining the CDR3 with reference TRBV11-3 and TRBJ2-5 gives the whole variable domain EAGVVQSPRYKIIEKKQPVAFWCNPISGHNTLYWYLQNLGQGPELLIRYENEEAVDDSQLPKDRFSAERLKGVDSTLKIQPAELGDSAVYLCASSSRGRLAGRETQYFGPGTRLLVL.

This rearrangement joins TRBV6-2 or TRBV6-3 to TRBJ2-3; the match to TRBD2 covers 8 bases. The CDR3 totals 14 residues. Germline V CDR1 and CDR2: MNHEY, SVGEGT. With 5 bases clipped from V and 6 bases from J, the junction kept 7 bases outside the gene matches. The CDR3 sequence: CASSTGTSLDTQYF. The DNA of the CDR3 is TGTGCCAGCAGTACCGGGACTAGTCTCGATACGCAGTATTTT.

This chain connects TRBV7-2 to TRBJ2-5; tentative D call: TRBD2 (5 bases). The V gene lost 0 bases and the J gene lost 3 bases, with 11 bases spanning the gap. CDR1 is SGHTA and CDR2 is FQGNSA in the germline V gene. CDR3 length: 15 residues. The CDR3 region is CASSLARGIKETQYF. The CDR3, as DNA: TGTGCCAGCAGCTTAGCCAGAGGGATTAAAGAGACCCAGTACTTC.

This clone was counted a few times. This chain uses TRBV19 with TRBJ1-4, with D perhaps matching TRBD1 (6 bases). V dropped 5 bases and J dropped 11 bases, with 15 bases sitting between them. CDR1 LNHDA and CDR2 SQIVND come from the germline V gene (reference sequence). The CDR3 covers 13 residues. The CDR3 region has the DNA TGTGCCAGTAGTTCAGACAGGCCCCCGAAACTGTTTTTT. Its translation is CASSSDRPPKLFF.

This chain links TRBV30 with TRBJ2-1; 8 bases align to TRBD1. Trimming cost V 1 base and J 4 bases; bases outside gene matches: 9. The CDR3 is made up of 16 amino acids. In germline, CDR1 is GTSNPN, CDR2 SVGIG (reference sequence). The CDR3 sequence: CAWSDGQGRLYNEQFF. CDR3 nucleotide sequence: TGTGCCTGGAGTGACGGACAGGGACGTTTATACAATGAGCAGTTCTTC.

V gene TRBV14 combines with J gene TRBJ1-1, with a tentative D call TRBD1 (5 bases). CDR3 length equals 11 residues. The germline CDR1 and CDR2 sequences are SGHDN and FVKESK. The V end lost 6 bases, the J end lost 6 bases, and 8 bases lay between the germline ends. The CDR3 nucleotides are TGTGCCAGCAGTCAGGGTCCTGAAGCTTTCTTT. Its translation is CASSQGPEAFF.

This rearrangement joins TRBV14 to TRBJ1-2, with a possible D match to TRBD1 (6 bases). V was pared by 4 bases and J by 6 bases, with 12 bases between. CDR3 length: 13 residues. In germline, CDR1 is SGHDN, CDR2 FVKESK. CDR3 sequence reads: CASSPGHTHGYTF. CDR3 sequence (DNA): TGTGCCAGCAGCCCGGGACATACCCATGGCTACACCTTC. Filled out from reference TRBV14 and TRBJ1-2, the complete variable domain reads EAGVTQFPSHSVIEKGQTVTLRCDPISGHDNLYWYRRVMGKEIKFLLHFVKESKQDESGMPNNRFLAERTGGTYSTLKVQPAELEDSGVYFCASSPGHTHGYTFGSGTRLTVV.

V and J are TRBV5-1 and TRBJ1-5; the match to TRBD1 covers 7 bases. V shed 3 bases and J 3 bases; nucleotides not matched to a gene: 9. The CDR3 spans 16 residues. In germline, CDR1 is SGHRS, CDR2 YFSETQ. The chain's CDR3 is CASSWGWQGDNQPQHF. The CDR3 region has the DNA TGCGCCAGCAGCTGGGGGTGGCAGGGGGACAATCAGCCCCAGCATTTT.

The CDR3 sequence is CASSWWTGNSGNTIYF. As DNA, the CDR3 is TGTGCCAGCAGCTGGTGGACAGGGAACTCTGGAAACACCATATATTTT. J is TRBJ1-3 and V is TRBV5-8; the match to TRBD1 covers 8 bases. Trimming cost V 3 bases and J 0 bases; bases outside gene matches: 5. The germline V gene has CDR1 SGHTS and CDR2 YDEGEE. The CDR3 is made up of 16 amino acids.

The gene calls are TRBV19 and TRBJ1-2, with a weak D call TRBD1 (5 bases). V lost 8 bases and J 2 bases, leaving 12 bases between the germline ends. The CDR3 has 13 residues. The germline V gene has CDR1 LNHDA and CDR2 SQIVND (reference sequence). CDR3 in DNA: TGTGCCAGTGTGAACCGACAGAACTATGGCTACACCTTC. Its translation is CASVNRQNYGYTF.

The CDR3 DNA is TGTGCCAGCAGCCTAGTGGGGCTGGACAATGAGCAGTTCTTC. This gives the protein CASSLVGLDNEQFF. V gene TRBV3-1 (or the pseudogene TRBV3-2) combines with J gene TRBJ2-1; possibly TRBD1 for D (5 bases). Germline values: CDR1 LGHDT, CDR2 YNNKEL (reference sequence). This CDR3 comprises 14 residues. V shed 4 bases and J shed 5 bases, with 12 bases lying between them.

CDR3 sequence (DNA): TGTGCCAGCTCCGTAAATAGCAATCAGCCCCAGCATTTT. It is translated as CASSVNSNQPQHF. The chain carries TRBV18 and TRBJ1-5; D remains unclear. This CDR3 has 13 residues. V gave up 6 bases and J gave up 0 bases, with 6 bases separating them. Looked up from germline, CDR1 is KGHSH and CDR2 is LQKENI.

The chain uses TRBV24-1 and TRBJ2-7, with 11 nucleotides matching TRBD2. Unmatched junction bases numbered 18, after V lost 5 bases and J lost 7 bases. This CDR3 contains 18 residues. Per germline, CDR1 KGHDR and CDR2 SFDVKD. Here the CDR3 DNA reads TGTGCCACCAGTGGAGACAGGGTAGCGGGAGGGCATCAGGTGGAGCAGTACGTC. This codes for CATSGDRVAGGHQVEQYV.

The rearrangement joins TRBV14 to TRBJ2-7, with D unclear. This CDR3 comprises 15 residues. V gave up 5 bases and J gave up 4 bases, with 18 bases separating them. The V gene's germline CDR1 is SGHDN and CDR2 FVKESK. The CDR3 DNA sequence: TGTGCCAGCAGCGGTCTGCAGCAGGCAGGTTACGAGCAGTACTTC. It specifies CASSGLQQAGYEQYF.

The V call is TRBV7-9, the J call TRBJ2-1; no clear D gene. The CDR3 sequence is 12 residues long. The V end was cut by 2 bases, the J end by 10 bases, with 9 bases between. Germline V lookup: CDR1 SEHNR, CDR2 FQNEAQ (reference sequence). In nucleotides, the CDR3 is TGTGCCAGCAGCTTACGGGTTACGGAGCAGTTCTTC. Protein: CASSLRVTEQFF.

The chain recombines TRBV19 with TRBJ1-1; 8 bases are a match to TRBD1. CDR1 is LNHDA and CDR2 is SQIVND in the germline V gene (reference sequence). This CDR3 is 15 amino acids long. Unmatched junction bases numbered 9, after V lost 8 bases and J lost 1 base. Here the CDR3 DNA reads TGTGCCAGTCTCCTATCCGGGACAGGGAACACTGAAGCTTTCTTT. Translation gives CASLLSGTGNTEAFF.

The rearrangement links TRBV19 to TRBJ2-3; 9 bases agree with TRBD2. Trimming removed 3 bases from V and 7 bases from J; junction bases left unmatched: 8. The CDR3 length is 15 residues. Germline V gene sequence: CDR1 LNHDA, CDR2 SQIVND (reference sequence). The CDR3 spells CASSITSGGFNTQYF. DNA of the CDR3: TGTGCCAGTAGTATCACCAGCGGGGGGTTTAATACGCAGTATTTT.

V and J are TRBV6-1 and TRBJ1-3, with 9 bases matching TRBD1. Germline V gene lookup returns CDR1 MNHNS and CDR2 SASEGT. CDR3 length: 17 amino acids. V lost 3 bases, J lost 9 bases, and 15 bases stayed unmatched. CDR3 loop: CASSDTLGQGVFGTIYF. DNA for the CDR3: TGTGCCAGCAGTGATACTTTGGGACAGGGAGTGTTTGGCACCATATATTTT.